The 7 T cell receptor beta chains below were found in one sample sequenced in a study of cytomegalovirus exposure and HLA in healthy donors. In the PCR, 60 Vbeta and 13 Jbeta primers were used. The assay was immunoSEQ multiplex PCR, and TCRdb's table has in-frame clones only and misses some. The sample lists about 95,000 clones, under 85% seen once, with over 3.5% in the top ten. The specimen was PBMCs. These receptors were taken from a woman aged 40 to 49 in good health and CMV-seropositive.

In DNA, the CDR3 is TGCGCCAGCAGACGAACAGGGGGCGGAAACGAGCAGTACTTC. It codes for CASRRTGGGNEQYF. This chain links TRBV23-1 with TRBJ2-7, with TRBD1 matching over 9 bases. TRBV23-1 is labeled an ORF, and its function is uncertain. This CDR3 region has 14 residues. The J segment lost 5 bases and the V segment lost 6 bases, leaving 8 bases of the junction unmatched.

This rearrangement joins TRBV5-4 to TRBJ1-2; D unresolved. Germline loops: CDR1 SGHNT, CDR2 YYREEE (reference sequence). V was shortened by 2 bases and J by 8 bases, with 22 bases between the two germline ends. The CDR3 extends over 16 amino acids. The chain's CDR3 is CASSFLDWTGREGYTF. The DNA of the CDR3 is TGTGCCAGCAGCTTCTTAGACTGGACGGGAAGAGAAGGCTACACCTTC.

The chain has TRBV7-3 and TRBJ1-3, with a weak D call TRBD1 (5 bases). Trimming removed 4 bases from V and 3 bases from J, with 7 bases in between. This CDR3 is built from 13 residues. Germline V gene sequence: CDR1 SGHTA, CDR2 FQGTGA. CDR3 residues: CASSWGLGNTIYF. CDR3 bases: TGTGCCAGCAGCTGGGGACTTGGAAACACCATATATTTT.

The chain employs TRBV5-4 and TRBJ2-2; D call uncertain. V was pared by 3 bases and J by 0 bases, with 6 bases between. Germline CDR1 is SGHNT and CDR2 is YYREEE (reference sequence). The CDR3 has 14 amino acids. The CDR3 DNA reads TGTGCCAGCAGCTCCTCTGCGAACACCGGGGAGCTGTTTTTT. Translating it yields CASSSSANTGELFF.

This chain links TRBV29-1 with TRBJ2-7, with D possibly TRBD1 on 6 matching bases. Trimming left V 0 bases short and J 3 bases short, with 12 bases between. The CDR3 is 14 amino acids. From germline, CDR1 is SQVTM and CDR2 ANQGSEA. The chain's CDR3 is CSVEDRQDSYEQYF. The DNA of the CDR3 is TGCAGCGTTGAAGATAGACAGGATAGCTACGAGCAGTACTTC.

The chain couples TRBV5-6 to TRBJ2-2; weak D call: TRBD1 (6 bases). This CDR3 has 16 residues. CDR1 is SGHDT and CDR2 is YYEEEE in the germline V gene. V dropped 0 bases and J dropped 2 bases, with 11 bases sitting between them. For the CDR3, the DNA is TGTGCCAGCAGCTTGGTGACAGGAGGCAACACCGGGGAGCTGTTTTTT. Translated, it gives CASSLVTGGNTGELFF. Combining the CDR3 with reference TRBV5-6 and TRBJ2-2 gives the whole variable domain DAGVTQSPTHLIKTRGQQVTLRCSPKSGHDTVSWYQQALGQGPQFIFQYYEEEERQRGNFPDRFSGHQFPNYSSELNVNALLLGDSALYLCASSLVTGGNTGELFFGEGSRLTVL.

The CDR3 region has the DNA TGTGCCAGCAGCTTCGGGTCGGAGACCCAGTACTTC. This codes for CASSFGSETQYF. The chain has TRBV11-2 and TRBJ2-5, with no clear D. This CDR3 has 12 amino acids. V gave up 3 bases and J gave up 5 bases, with 7 bases separating them. Germline assignment: CDR1 SGHAT and CDR2 FQNNGV.